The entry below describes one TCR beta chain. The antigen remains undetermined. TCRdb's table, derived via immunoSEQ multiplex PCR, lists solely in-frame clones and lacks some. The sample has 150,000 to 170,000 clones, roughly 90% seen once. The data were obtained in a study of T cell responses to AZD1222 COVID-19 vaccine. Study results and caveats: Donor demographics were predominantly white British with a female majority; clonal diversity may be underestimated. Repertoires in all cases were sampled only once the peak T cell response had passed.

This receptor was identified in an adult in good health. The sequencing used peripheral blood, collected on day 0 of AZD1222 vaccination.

CDR3 region: CASSYGRDNYGYTF. DNA for the CDR3: TGTGCCAGCAGTTACGGGCGGGATAACTATGGCTACACCTTC. The V gene is TRBV6-6, the J gene TRBJ1-2; D is unclear. Trimming stripped 2 bases from V and 1 base from J, with 8 bases between. Germline lookup yields CDR1 MNHNY and CDR2 SVGAGI (reference sequence). The CDR3 is 14 residues long.